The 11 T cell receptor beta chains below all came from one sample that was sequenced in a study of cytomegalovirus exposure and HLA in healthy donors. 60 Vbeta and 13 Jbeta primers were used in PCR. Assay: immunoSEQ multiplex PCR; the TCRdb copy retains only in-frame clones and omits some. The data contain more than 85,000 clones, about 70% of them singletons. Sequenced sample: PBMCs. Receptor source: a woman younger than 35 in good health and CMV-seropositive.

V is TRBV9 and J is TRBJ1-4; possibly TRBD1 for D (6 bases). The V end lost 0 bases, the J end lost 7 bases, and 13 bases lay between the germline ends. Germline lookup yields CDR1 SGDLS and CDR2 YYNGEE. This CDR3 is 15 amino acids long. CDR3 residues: CASSVEDSRSEKLFF. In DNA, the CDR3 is TGTGCCAGCAGCGTAGAGGACAGCCGGTCTGAAAAACTGTTTTTT.

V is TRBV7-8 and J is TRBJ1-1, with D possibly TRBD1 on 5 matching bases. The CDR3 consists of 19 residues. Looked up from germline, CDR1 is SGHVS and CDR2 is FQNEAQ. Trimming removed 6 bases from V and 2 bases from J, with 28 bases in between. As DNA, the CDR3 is TGTGCCAGCAGGCAACATCCTCAGCGACTCGGGACTCGAAACACTGAAGCTTTCTTT. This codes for CASRQHPQRLGTRNTEAFF. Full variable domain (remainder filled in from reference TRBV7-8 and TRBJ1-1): GAGVSQSPRYKVAKRGQDVALRCDPISGHVSLFWYQQALGQGPEFLTYFQNEAQLDKSGLPSDRFFAERPEGSVSTLKIQRTQQEDSAVYLCASRQHPQRLGTRNTEAFFGQGTRLTVV.

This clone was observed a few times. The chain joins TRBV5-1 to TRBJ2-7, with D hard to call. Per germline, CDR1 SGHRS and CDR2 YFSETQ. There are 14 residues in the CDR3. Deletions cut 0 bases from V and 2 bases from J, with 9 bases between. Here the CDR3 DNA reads TGCGCCAGCAGCTTGGTTTCGGGTCCCTACGAGCAGTACTTC. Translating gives CASSLVSGPYEQYF.

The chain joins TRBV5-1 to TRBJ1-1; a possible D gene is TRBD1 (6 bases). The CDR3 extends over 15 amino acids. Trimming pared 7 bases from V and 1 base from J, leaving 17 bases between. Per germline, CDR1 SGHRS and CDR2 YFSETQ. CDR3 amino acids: CASQTGMAPNTEAFF. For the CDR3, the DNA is TGCGCCAGCCAAACAGGGATGGCCCCGAACACTGAAGCTTTCTTT.

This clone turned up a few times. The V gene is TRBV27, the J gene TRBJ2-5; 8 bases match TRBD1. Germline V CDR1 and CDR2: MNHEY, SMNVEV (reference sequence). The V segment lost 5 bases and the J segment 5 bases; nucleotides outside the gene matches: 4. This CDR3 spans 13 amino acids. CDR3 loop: CASSLGDRETQYF. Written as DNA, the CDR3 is TGTGCCAGCAGTCTAGGGGACAGGGAGACCCAGTACTTC.

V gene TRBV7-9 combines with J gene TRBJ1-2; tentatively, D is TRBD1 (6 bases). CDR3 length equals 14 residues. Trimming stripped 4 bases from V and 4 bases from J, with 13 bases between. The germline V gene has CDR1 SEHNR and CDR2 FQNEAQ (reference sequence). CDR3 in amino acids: CASSSAGAAYGYTF. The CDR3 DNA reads TGTGCCAGCAGCTCAGCAGGGGCGGCCTATGGCTACACCTTC. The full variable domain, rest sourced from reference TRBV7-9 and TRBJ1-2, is DTGVSQNPRHKITKRGQNVTFRCDPISEHNRLYWYRQTLGQGPEFLTYFQNEAQLEKSRLLSDRFSAERPKGSFSTLEIQRTEQGDSAMYLCASSSAGAAYGYTFGSGTRLTVV.

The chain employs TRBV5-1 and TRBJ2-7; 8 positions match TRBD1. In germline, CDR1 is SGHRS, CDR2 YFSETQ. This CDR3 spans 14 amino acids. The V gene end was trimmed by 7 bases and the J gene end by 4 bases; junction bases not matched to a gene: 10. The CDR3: CASSIGTGLYEQYF. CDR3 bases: TGCGCCAGCTCCATAGGGACAGGACTATACGAGCAGTACTTC.

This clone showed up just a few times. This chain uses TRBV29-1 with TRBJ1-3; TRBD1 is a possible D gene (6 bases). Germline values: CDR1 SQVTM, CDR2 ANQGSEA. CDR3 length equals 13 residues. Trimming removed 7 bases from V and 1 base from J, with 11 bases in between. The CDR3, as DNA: TGCAGCGCTGCAGGACAGTCTGGAAACACCATATATTTT. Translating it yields CSAAGQSGNTIYF.

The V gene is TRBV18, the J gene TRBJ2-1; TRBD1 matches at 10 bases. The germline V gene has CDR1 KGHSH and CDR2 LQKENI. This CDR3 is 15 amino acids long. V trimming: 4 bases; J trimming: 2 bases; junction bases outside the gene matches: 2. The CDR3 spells CASSLGQGAYNEQFF. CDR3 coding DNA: TGTGCCAGCTCACTAGGACAGGGGGCCTACAATGAGCAGTTCTTC. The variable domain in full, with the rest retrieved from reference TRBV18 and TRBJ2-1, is NAGVMQNPRHLVRRRGQEARLRCSPMKGHSHVYWYRQLPEEGLKFMVYLQKENIIDESGMPKERFSAEFPKEGPSILRIQQVVRGDSAAYFCASSLGQGAYNEQFFGPGTRLTVL.

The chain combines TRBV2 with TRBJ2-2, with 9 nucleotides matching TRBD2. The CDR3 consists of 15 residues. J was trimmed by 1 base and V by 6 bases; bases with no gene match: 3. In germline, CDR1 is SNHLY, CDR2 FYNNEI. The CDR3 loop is CASRLTSGNTGELFF. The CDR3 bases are TGTGCCAGCAGATTGACTAGCGGGAACACCGGGGAGCTGTTTTTT.

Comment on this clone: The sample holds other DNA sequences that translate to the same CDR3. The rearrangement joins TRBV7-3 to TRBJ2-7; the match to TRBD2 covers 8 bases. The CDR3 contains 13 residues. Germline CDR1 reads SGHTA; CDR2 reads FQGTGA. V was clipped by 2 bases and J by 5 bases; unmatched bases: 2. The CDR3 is CASSLGSGNEQYF. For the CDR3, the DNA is TGTGCCAGCAGCTTAGGTAGCGGGAACGAGCAGTACTTC.